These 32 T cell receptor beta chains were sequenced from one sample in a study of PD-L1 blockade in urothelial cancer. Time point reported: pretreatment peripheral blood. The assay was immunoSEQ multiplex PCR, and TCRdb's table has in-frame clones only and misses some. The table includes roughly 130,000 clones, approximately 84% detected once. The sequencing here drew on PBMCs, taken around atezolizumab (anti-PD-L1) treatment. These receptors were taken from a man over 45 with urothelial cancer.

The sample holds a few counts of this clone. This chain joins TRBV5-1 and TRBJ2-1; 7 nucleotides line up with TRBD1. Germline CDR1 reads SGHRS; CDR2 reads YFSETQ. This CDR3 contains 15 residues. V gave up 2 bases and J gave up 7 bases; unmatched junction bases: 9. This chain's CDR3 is CASSFRQGLGNEQFF. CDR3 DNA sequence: TGCGCCAGCAGCTTCCGACAGGGCTTGGGAAATGAGCAGTTCTTC.

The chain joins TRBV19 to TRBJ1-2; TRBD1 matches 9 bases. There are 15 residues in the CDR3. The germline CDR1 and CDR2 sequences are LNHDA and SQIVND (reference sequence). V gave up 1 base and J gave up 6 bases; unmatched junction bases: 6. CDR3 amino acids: CASSIARTGDHGYTF. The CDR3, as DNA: TGTGCCAGTAGTATAGCCCGGACAGGGGACCATGGCTACACCTTC.

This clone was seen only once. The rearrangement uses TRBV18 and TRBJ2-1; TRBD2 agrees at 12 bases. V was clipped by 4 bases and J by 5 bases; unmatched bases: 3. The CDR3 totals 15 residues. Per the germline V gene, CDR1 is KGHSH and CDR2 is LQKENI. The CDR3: CASSLLAGGHNEQFF. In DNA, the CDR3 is TGTGCCAGCTCACTACTAGCGGGAGGCCACAATGAGCAGTTCTTC. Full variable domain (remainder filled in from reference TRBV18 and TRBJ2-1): NAGVMQNPRHLVRRRGQEARLRCSPMKGHSHVYWYRQLPEEGLKFMVYLQKENIIDESGMPKERFSAEFPKEGPSILRIQQVVRGDSAAYFCASSLLAGGHNEQFFGPGTRLTVL.

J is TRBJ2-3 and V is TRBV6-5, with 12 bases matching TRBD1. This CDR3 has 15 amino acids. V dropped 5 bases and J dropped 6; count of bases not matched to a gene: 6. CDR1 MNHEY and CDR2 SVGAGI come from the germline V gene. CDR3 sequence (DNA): TGTGCCAGCAGTAGGGACAGGGGGCGTCGGGATACGCAGTATTTT. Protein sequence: CASSRDRGRRDTQYF.

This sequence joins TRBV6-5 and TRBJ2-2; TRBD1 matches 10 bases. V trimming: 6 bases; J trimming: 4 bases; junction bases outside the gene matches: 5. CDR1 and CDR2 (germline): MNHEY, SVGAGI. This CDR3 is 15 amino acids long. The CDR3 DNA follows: TGTGCCAGCAGCCACGGGACAGGGGTCACCGGGGAGCTGTTTTTT. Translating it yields CASSHGTGVTGELFF.

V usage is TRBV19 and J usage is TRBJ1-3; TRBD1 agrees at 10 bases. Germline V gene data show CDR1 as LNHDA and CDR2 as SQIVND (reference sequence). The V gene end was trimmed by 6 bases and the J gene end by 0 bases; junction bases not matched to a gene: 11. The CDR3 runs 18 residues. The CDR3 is CASSAGTGDPSSGNTIYF. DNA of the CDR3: TGTGCCAGTAGCGCCGGGACAGGGGACCCCAGCTCTGGAAACACCATATATTTT. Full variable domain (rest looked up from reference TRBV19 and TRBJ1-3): DGGITQSPKYLFRKEGQNVTLSCEQNLNHDAMYWYRQDPGQGLRLIYYSQIVNDFQKGDIAEGYSVSREKKESFPLTVTSAQKNPTAFYLCASSAGTGDPSSGNTIYFGEGSWLTVV.

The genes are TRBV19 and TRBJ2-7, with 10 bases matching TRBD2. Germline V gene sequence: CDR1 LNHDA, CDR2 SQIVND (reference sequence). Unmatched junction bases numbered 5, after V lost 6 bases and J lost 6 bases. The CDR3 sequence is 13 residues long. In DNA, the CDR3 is TGTGCCAGTAGGTCTAGCGGGAGAGGCGAGCAGTACTTC. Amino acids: CASRSSGRGEQYF.

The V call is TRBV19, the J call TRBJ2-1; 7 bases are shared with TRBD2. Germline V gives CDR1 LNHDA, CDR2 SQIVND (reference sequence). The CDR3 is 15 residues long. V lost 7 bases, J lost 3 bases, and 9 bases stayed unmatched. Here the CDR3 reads CASIPRASGYNEQFF. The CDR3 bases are TGTGCCAGTATCCCACGAGCTAGCGGCTACAATGAGCAGTTCTTC.

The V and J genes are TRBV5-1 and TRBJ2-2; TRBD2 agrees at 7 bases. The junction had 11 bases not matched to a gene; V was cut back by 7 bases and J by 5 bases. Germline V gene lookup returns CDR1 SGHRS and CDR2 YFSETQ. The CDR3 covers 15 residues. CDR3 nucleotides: TGCGCCAGCGGCTGGGAGGGATCGAGGACCGGGGAGCTGTTTTTT. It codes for CASGWEGSRTGELFF.

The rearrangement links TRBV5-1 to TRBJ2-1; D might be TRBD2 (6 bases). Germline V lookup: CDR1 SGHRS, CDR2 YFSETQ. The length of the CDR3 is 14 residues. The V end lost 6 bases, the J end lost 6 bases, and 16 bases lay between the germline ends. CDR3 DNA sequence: TGCGCCAGCACCCTAGCGCCTTTAAGCAATGAGCAGTTCTTC. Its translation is CASTLAPLSNEQFF.

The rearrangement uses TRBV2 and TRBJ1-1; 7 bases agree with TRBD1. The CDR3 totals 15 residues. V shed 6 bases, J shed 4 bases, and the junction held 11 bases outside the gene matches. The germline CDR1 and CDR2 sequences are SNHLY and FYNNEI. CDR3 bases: TGTGCCAGCAGGAACCTGGGGGGACAGAGCACTGAAGCTTTCTTT. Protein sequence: CASRNLGGQSTEAFF.

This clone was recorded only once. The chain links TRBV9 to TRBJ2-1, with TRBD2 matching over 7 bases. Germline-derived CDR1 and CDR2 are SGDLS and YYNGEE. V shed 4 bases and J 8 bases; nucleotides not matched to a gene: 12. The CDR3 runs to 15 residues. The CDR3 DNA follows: TGTGCCAGCAGCAAAGGAGGGAGGGAGATCGATGAGCAGTTCTTC. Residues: CASSKGGREIDEQFF.

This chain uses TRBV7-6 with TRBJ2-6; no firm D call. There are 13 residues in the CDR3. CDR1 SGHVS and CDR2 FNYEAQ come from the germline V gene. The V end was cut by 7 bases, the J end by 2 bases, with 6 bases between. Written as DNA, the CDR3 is TGTGCCAGCACCACTACTGGGGCCAACGTCCTGACTTTC. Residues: CASTTTGANVLTF. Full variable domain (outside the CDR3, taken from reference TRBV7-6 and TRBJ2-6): GAGVSQSPRYKVTKRGQDVALRCDPISGHVSLYWYRQALGQGPEFLTYFNYEAQQDKSGLPNDRFSAERPEGSISTLTIQRTEQRDSAMYRCASTTTGANVLTFGAGSRLTVL.

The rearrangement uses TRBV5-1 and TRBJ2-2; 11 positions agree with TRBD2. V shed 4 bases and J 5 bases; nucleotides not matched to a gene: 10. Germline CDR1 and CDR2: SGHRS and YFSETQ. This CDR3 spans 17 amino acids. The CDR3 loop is CASSNFPLAGGTGELFF. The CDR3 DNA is TGCGCCAGCAGCAATTTCCCGCTAGCGGGAGGTACCGGGGAGCTGTTTTTT.

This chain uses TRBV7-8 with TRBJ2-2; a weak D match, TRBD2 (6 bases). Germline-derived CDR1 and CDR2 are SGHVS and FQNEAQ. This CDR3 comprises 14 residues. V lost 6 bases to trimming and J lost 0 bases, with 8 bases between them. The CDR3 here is CASRDYTNTGELFF. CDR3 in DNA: TGTGCCAGCAGGGACTACACGAACACCGGGGAGCTGTTTTTT.

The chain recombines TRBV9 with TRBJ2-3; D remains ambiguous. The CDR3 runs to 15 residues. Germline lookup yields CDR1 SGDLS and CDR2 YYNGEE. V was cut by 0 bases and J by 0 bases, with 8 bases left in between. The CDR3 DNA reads TGTGCCAGCAGCGTAGACGGGTTTAGCACAGATACGCAGTATTTT. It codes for CASSVDGFSTDTQYF.

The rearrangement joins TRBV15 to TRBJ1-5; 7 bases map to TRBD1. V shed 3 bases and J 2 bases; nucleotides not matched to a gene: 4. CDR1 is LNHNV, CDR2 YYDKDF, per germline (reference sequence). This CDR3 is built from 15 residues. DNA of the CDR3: TGTGCCACCAGCAGGCACAGGGGACGCAATCAGCCCCAGCATTTT. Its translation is CATSRHRGRNQPQHF. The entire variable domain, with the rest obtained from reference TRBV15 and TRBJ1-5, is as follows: DAMVIQNPRYQVTQFGKPVTLSCSQTLNHNVMYWYQQKSSQAPKLLFHYYDKDFNNEADTPDNFQSRRPNTSFCFLDIRSPGLGDTAMYLCATSRHRGRNQPQHFGDGTRLSIL.

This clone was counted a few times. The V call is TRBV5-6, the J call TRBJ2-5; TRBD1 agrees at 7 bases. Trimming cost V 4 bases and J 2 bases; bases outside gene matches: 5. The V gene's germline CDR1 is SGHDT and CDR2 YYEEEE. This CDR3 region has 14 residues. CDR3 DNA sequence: TGTGCCAGCAGCCTCGAACAGGGGCAAGAGACCCAGTACTTC. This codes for CASSLEQGQETQYF.

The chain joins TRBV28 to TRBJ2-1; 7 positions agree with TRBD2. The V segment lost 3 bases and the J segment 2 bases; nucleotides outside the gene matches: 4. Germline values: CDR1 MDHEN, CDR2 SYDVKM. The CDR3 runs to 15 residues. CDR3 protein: CASSFLSGTYNEQFF. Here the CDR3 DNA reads TGTGCCAGCAGTTTCCTGAGCGGGACCTACAATGAGCAGTTCTTC.

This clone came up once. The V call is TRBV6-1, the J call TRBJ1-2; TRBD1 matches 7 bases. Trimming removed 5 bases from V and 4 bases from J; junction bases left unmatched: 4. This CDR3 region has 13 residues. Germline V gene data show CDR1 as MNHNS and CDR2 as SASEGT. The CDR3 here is CASSNTGAYGYTF. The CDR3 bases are TGTGCCAGCAGTAATACAGGGGCCTATGGCTACACCTTC.

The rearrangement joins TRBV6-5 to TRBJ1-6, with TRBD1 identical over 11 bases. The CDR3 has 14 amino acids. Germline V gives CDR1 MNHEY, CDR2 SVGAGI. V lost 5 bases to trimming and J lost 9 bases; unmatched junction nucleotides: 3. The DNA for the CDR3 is TGTGCCAGCAGTCGAGGGACAGGGGGTTCACCCCTCCACTTT. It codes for CASSRGTGGSPLHF.

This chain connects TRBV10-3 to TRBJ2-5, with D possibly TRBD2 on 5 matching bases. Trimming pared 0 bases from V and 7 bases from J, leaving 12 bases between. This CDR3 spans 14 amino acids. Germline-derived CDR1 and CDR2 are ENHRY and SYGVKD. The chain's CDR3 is CAISESEGFSTQYF. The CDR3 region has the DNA TGTGCCATCAGTGAGTCCGAGGGTTTCTCGACCCAGTACTTC.

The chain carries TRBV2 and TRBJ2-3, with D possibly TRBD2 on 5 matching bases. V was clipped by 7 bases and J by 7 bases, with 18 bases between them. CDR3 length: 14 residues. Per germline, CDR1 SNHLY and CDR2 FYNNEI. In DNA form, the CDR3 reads TGTGCCAGCATCGCCACCATAACGGGATATACGCAGTATTTT. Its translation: CASIATITGYTQYF.

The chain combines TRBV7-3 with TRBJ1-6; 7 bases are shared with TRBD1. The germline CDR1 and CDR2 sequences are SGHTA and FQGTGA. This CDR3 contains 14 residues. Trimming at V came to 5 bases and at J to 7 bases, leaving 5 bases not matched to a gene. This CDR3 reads CASSIGTANSPLHF. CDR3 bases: TGTGCCAGCAGCATCGGGACAGCAAATTCACCCCTCCACTTT.

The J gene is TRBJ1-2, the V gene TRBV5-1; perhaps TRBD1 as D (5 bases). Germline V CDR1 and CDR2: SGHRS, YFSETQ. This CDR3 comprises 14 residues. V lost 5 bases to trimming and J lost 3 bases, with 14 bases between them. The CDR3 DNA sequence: TGCGCCAGCAGTATCATGGTAGGGGACTATGGCTACACCTTC. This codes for CASSIMVGDYGYTF.

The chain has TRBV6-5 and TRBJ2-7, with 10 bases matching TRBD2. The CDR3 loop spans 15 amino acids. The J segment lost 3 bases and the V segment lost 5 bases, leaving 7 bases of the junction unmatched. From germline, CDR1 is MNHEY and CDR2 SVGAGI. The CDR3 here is CASSRPGLANYEQYF. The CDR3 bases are TGTGCCAGCAGTCGCCCGGGACTAGCGAACTACGAGCAGTACTTC.

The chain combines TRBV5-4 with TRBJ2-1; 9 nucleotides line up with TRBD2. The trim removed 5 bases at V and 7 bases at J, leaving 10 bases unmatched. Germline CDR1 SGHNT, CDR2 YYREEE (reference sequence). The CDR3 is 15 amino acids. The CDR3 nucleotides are TGTGCCAGCAGGTTAGCGGGAGTGGGTGATAATGAGCAGTTCTTC. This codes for CASRLAGVGDNEQFF.

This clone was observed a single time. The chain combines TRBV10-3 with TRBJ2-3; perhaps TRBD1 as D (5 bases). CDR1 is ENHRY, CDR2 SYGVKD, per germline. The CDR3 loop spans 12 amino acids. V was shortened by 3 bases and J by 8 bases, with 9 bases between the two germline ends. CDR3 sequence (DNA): TGTGCCATCAGTGATCTCAGGGCTACGCAGTATTTT. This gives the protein CAISDLRATQYF.

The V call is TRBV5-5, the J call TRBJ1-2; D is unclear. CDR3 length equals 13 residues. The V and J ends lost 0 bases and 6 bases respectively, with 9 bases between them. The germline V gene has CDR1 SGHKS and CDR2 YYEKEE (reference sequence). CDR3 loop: CASSLAGFNGYTF. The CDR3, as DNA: TGTGCCAGCAGCTTGGCGGGGTTCAATGGCTACACCTTC.

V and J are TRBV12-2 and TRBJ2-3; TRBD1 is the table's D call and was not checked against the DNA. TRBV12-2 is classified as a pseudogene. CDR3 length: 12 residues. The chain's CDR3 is CASRLVPQGQYF. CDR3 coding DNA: TGTGCAAGTCGCTTAGTCCCCCAGGGGCAGTATTTT.

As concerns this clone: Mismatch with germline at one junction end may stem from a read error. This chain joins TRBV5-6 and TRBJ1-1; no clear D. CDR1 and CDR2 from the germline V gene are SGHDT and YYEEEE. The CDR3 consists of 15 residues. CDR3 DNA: TGTGCCAGCCACGATTGGGGTCTCGGGAACTCTGAAGCTTTCTTT. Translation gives CASHDWGLGNSEAFF. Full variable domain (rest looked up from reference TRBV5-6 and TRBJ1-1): DAGVTQSPTHLIKTRGQQVTLRCSPKSGHDTVSWYQQALGQGPQFIFQYYEEEERQRGNFPDRFSGHQFPNYSSELNVNALLLGDSALYLCASHDWGLGNSEAFFGQGTRLTVV.

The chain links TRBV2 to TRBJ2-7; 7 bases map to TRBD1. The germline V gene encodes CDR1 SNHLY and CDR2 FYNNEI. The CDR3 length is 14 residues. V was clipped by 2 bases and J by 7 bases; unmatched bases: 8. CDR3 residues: CASSEPQGVGEQYF. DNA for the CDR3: TGTGCCAGCAGTGAACCGCAGGGGGTGGGTGAGCAGTACTTC. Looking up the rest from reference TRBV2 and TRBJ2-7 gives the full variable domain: EPEVTQTPSHQVTQMGQEVILRCVPISNHLYFYWYRQILGQKVEFLVSFYNNEISEKSEIFDDQFSVERPDGSNFTLKIRSTKLEDSAMYFCASSEPQGVGEQYFGPGTRLTVT.